Each of the 19 T cell receptor beta chains below was sequenced from the same sample in a study of cytomegalovirus exposure and HLA in healthy donors. The table came from immunoSEQ multiplex PCR; TCRdb's copy has only in-frame clones and leaves some out. The repertoire includes 210,000 or so clones, almost 90% of them detected once, and roughly 3% sits in the top ten. Material: PBMCs. These receptors all come from a woman under 30 in good health and CMV-seronegative.

The rearrangement uses TRBV7-9 and TRBJ1-4; TRBD1 agrees at 7 bases. Looked up from germline, CDR1 is SEHNR and CDR2 is FQNEAQ (reference sequence). Losses at the gene ends were 4 bases for V and 7 bases for J; bases not matched to a gene: 6. This CDR3 has 14 residues. The DNA for the CDR3 is TGTGCCAGCAGCTACGGACAGGTCGGTGAAAAACTGTTTTTT. Its translation: CASSYGQVGEKLFF.

This chain uses TRBV6-5 with TRBJ2-1; TRBD2 might be the D (5 bases). The CDR3 has 14 amino acids. V was trimmed by 2 bases and J by 2 bases, leaving 7 bases between them. Germline V gives CDR1 MNHEY, CDR2 SVGAGI. CDR3 loop: CASSYEGTYNEQFF. DNA for the CDR3: TGTGCCAGCAGTTACGAGGGTACCTACAATGAGCAGTTCTTC.

CDR3 nucleotides: TGTGCCAGCAGCGATCGGGGGTATAATCAGCCCCAGCATTTT. As protein: CASSDRGYNQPQHF. V gene TRBV7-8 combines with J gene TRBJ1-5; tentatively, D is TRBD1 (5 bases). V lost 5 bases and J lost 4, with 12 bases in between. The germline gives CDR1 SGHVS, CDR2 FQNEAQ. This CDR3 has 14 residues.

The rearrangement links TRBV5-1 to TRBJ2-5; a weak D match, TRBD1 (5 bases). This CDR3 comprises 15 residues. Germline V lookup: CDR1 SGHRS, CDR2 YFSETQ. V dropped 4 bases and J dropped 3 bases, with 16 bases sitting between them. The CDR3 DNA is TGCGCCAGCAGCCTAGGGTTTGGCAGGGAAGAGACCCAGTACTTC. It is translated as CASSLGFGREETQYF.

The gene calls are TRBV11-2 and TRBJ2-7; D is ambiguous. Germline V gives CDR1 SGHAT, CDR2 FQNNGV. This CDR3 has 13 amino acids. Between the trimmed V and J ends, which lost 1 base and 3 bases, there was a span of 7 bases. The CDR3 region is CASSLAPVYEQYF. The CDR3, as DNA: TGTGCCAGCAGCTTAGCGCCGGTCTACGAGCAGTACTTC.

The gene calls are TRBV28 and TRBJ2-1; D gene unclear. The CDR3 length is 13 residues. The germline gives CDR1 MDHEN, CDR2 SYDVKM. The V and J ends lost 4 bases and 6 bases respectively, with 10 bases between them. CDR3: CASSSIERNEQFF. As DNA, the CDR3 is TGTGCCAGCAGTTCTATAGAGCGCAATGAGCAGTTCTTC.

The V call is TRBV29-1, the J call TRBJ2-7; 8 bases match TRBD1. The length of the CDR3 is 13 residues. The germline CDR1 and CDR2 sequences are SQVTM and ANQGSEA. The V gene end was trimmed by 6 bases and the J gene end by 3 bases; junction bases not matched to a gene: 7. Written as DNA, the CDR3 is TGCAGCGTCGCACAGGGGGTTCTCTACGAGCAGTACTTC. Protein sequence: CSVAQGVLYEQYF.

This clone was detected once. The chain employs TRBV5-6 and TRBJ2-2; D unclear. Germline V gene lookup returns CDR1 SGHDT and CDR2 YYEEEE. The CDR3 loop spans 15 amino acids. Between the trimmed V and J ends, which lost 4 bases and 2 bases, there was a span of 12 bases. CDR3 sequence reads: CASSLGPDNTGELFF. The DNA for the CDR3 is TGTGCCAGCAGCCTTGGGCCCGATAACACCGGGGAGCTGTTTTTT.

This chain joins TRBV5-6 and TRBJ2-7; D might be TRBD1 (6 bases). V lost 8 bases and J lost 0, with 18 bases in between. CDR1 and CDR2 from the germline V gene are SGHDT and YYEEEE. The CDR3 length is 15 residues. The CDR3 sequence is CARDNREPNSYEQYF. CDR3 nucleotides: TGTGCCAGGGATAACAGGGAGCCAAACTCCTACGAGCAGTACTTC.

The chain recombines TRBV10-3 with TRBJ2-7; 8 bases line up with TRBD2. The CDR3 runs to 10 residues. The germline CDR1 and CDR2 sequences are ENHRY and SYGVKD. J was trimmed by 13 bases and V by 3 bases; bases with no gene match: 2. CDR3 loop: CAISDGRVYF. The CDR3 DNA is TGTGCCATCAGTGACGGGAGGGTCTACTTC.

J is TRBJ1-1 and V is TRBV30, with 7 bases fitting TRBD1. CDR1 and CDR2 from the germline V gene are GTSNPN and SVGIG (reference sequence). V was clipped by 4 bases and J by 4 bases; unmatched bases: 3. This CDR3 is built from 12 residues. CDR3 sequence (DNA): TGTGCCTGGAAATACAGGGGCACTGAAGCTTTCTTT. It encodes CAWKYRGTEAFF.

The V gene is TRBV7-2, the J gene TRBJ1-2; D is uncertain. This CDR3 is built from 14 residues. Germline assignment: CDR1 SGHTA and CDR2 FQGNSA. Trimming took 3 bases from V and 3 from J, leaving 11 bases between them. The CDR3 nucleotides are TGTGCCAGCAGCTTTAAGACGGCGGACTATGGCTACACCTTC. This encodes CASSFKTADYGYTF.

V gene TRBV13 combines with J gene TRBJ1-5; TRBD1 might be the D (6 bases). Germline CDR1 reads PRHDT; CDR2 reads FYEKMQ (reference sequence). The CDR3 is made up of 17 amino acids. Trimming removed 3 bases from V and 1 base from J, with 16 bases in between. The CDR3: CASSFGYRALSNQPQHF. CDR3 bases: TGTGCCAGCAGCTTTGGTTACAGGGCCCTAAGCAATCAGCCCCAGCATTTT.

This chain links TRBV29-1 with TRBJ2-3; 8 bases map to TRBD1. The germline CDR1 and CDR2 sequences are SQVTM and ANQGSEA. The V gene end was trimmed by 7 bases and the J gene end by 3 bases; junction bases not matched to a gene: 9. This CDR3 comprises 14 residues. Here the CDR3 DNA reads TGCAGCGACCTATACACAGGGGGAACAGATACGCAGTATTTT. Protein sequence: CSDLYTGGTDTQYF.

The J gene is TRBJ1-5, the V gene TRBV7-9; TRBD1 is a possible D gene (6 bases). Germline V gene data show CDR1 as SEHNR and CDR2 as FQNEAQ (reference sequence). The ends were cut back, 6 bases at V and 4 bases at J, with 13 bases in the middle. This CDR3 region has 14 residues. The CDR3 is CASSSPTGNQPQHF. The DNA for the CDR3 is TGTGCCAGCAGTTCCCCCACAGGGAATCAGCCCCAGCATTTT.

The chain carries TRBV30 and TRBJ2-1, with D perhaps TRBD1 (6 bases). The CDR3 length is 12 residues. Trimming removed 5 bases from V and 4 bases from J, with 9 bases in between. CDR1 is GTSNPN, CDR2 SVGIG, per germline (reference sequence). In DNA, the CDR3 is TGTGCCTGGGGGGGCAGTTACAATGAGCAGTTCTTC. It translates to CAWGGSYNEQFF.

The CDR3 here is CASRRLGAPKDGYTF. The DNA for the CDR3 is TGTGCCAGTAGGCGCTTGGGGGCCCCAAAGGATGGCTACACCTTC. This sequence joins TRBV19 and TRBJ1-2; D is possibly TRBD1 (6 bases). The CDR3 length is 15 residues. V was pared by 6 bases and J by 6 bases, with 20 bases between. Looked up from germline, CDR1 is LNHDA and CDR2 is SQIVND (reference sequence). Full variable domain (rest looked up from reference TRBV19 and TRBJ1-2): DGGITQSPKYLFRKEGQNVTLSCEQNLNHDAMYWYRQDPGQGLRLIYYSQIVNDFQKGDIAEGYSVSREKKESFPLTVTSAQKNPTAFYLCASRRLGAPKDGYTFGSGTRLTVV.

V and J are TRBV4-3 and TRBJ2-7, with 8 bases identical to TRBD1. The CDR3 runs to 16 residues. V dropped 0 bases and J dropped 5; count of bases not matched to a gene: 9. The germline CDR1 and CDR2 sequences are LGHNA and YSLEER. The chain's CDR3 is CASSQDLRQGIHEQYF. The CDR3 DNA sequence: TGCGCCAGCAGCCAAGATCTACGACAGGGGATCCACGAGCAGTACTTC.

The chain has TRBV2 and TRBJ1-4, with D maybe TRBD1 (5 bases). CDR3 length equals 14 residues. Trimming took off 4 bases at V and 6 bases at J, with 12 bases between the two ends. Germline V gene sequence: CDR1 SNHLY, CDR2 FYNNEI. The CDR3 DNA reads TGTGCCAGCAGTGTTGGGGCGTCATATGAAAAACTGTTTTTT. Residues: CASSVGASYEKLFF.